The T cell receptor (beta chain) under discussion was sequenced for a study of blood T cell repertoires in COVID-19. Only in-frame clones appear in the TCRdb table, and some are missing; sequencing was by immunoSEQ multiplex PCR. The data contain 350,000 to 500,000 clones, around nine tenths of them singletons. Details on this clone: One junction end disagrees with the germline gene, perhaps due to a read error.

The V gene's germline CDR1 is SEHNR and CDR2 FQNEAQ (reference sequence). This CDR3 comprises 16 residues. Participant reports of clinical history set cohort assignment. A COVID-19 case was met by exposed participants within 2 weeks before study entry. This chain uses TRBV7-9 with TRBJ1-1, with 8 bases that match TRBD1. The sample consisted of PBMCs or T cells enriched from blood (not recorded which). This receptor was identified in a woman aged 18-30 years who had been exposed to COVID-19. CDR3: CASSLEAGGGYTEAFF. CDR3 bases: TGTGCCAGCAGTTTAGAAGCAGGGGGCGGTTACACTGAAGCTTTCTTT.